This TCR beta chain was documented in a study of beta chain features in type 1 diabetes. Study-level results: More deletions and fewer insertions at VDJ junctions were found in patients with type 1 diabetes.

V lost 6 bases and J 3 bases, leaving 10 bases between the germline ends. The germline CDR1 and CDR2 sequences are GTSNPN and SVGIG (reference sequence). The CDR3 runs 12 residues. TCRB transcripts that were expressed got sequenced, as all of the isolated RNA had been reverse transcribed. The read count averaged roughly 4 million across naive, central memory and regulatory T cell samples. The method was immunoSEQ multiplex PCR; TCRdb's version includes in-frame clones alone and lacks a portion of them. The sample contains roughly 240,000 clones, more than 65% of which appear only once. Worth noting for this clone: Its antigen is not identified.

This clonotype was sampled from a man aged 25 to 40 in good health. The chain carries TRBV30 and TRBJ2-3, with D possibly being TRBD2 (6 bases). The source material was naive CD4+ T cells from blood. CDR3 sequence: CACGGWTDTQYF. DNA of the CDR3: TGTGCCTGCGGGGGTTGGACAGATACGCAGTATTTT.